The present entry profiles one T cell receptor (beta chain) with its context. Germline CDR1 is ENHRY and CDR2 is SYGVKD. Trimming left V 3 bases short and J 7 bases short, with 22 bases between. The CDR3 length is 17 residues. The method was immunoSEQ multiplex PCR; TCRdb's version includes in-frame clones alone and lacks a portion of them. Counted here are roughly 2 million clones, around 95% occurring once; the ten biggest clones make up roughly 0.13%. The entry originates in a study of shared clonotypes between healthy human individuals. The chain carries TRBV10-3 and TRBJ2-1; TRBD2 might be the D (6 bases). The TCR comes from a man younger than 35 in good health. The sequenced material came from naive CD4+ T cells sorted from blood. The subset denotes: CD45RA+ positively selected. The CDR3 reads CAISEGGITRAPNEQFF. The CDR3 coding sequence is TGTGCCATCAGTGAAGGAGGGATCACCCGAGCCCCTAATGAGCAGTTCTTC.